This TCR beta chain comes out of a study of control samples from healthy donors and cancer patients. Unmatched junction bases numbered 6, after V lost 5 bases and J lost 2 bases. CDR3 length: 14 amino acids. CDR1 and CDR2 (germline): LGHDT, YNNKEL (reference sequence). Only in-frame clones appear in the TCRdb table, and some are missing; sequencing was by immunoSEQ multiplex PCR. The table lists some 160,000 clones, approximately 90% of them singletons. The sample was blood. The J gene is TRBJ2-7, the V gene TRBV3-1 (or the pseudogene TRBV3-2); 7 bases map to TRBD1. The TCR originated in a woman in her 30s in good health. This CDR3 reads CASSYRRGPYEQYF. The CDR3 DNA follows: TGTGCCAGCAGCTATCGAAGGGGGCCCTACGAGCAGTACTTC.